This entry lists 32 T cell receptor beta chains sequenced from one sample in a study of blood T cell repertoires in COVID-19 (dated by TCRdb to between 2020 and 2021). Preparation of the library involved the immunoSEQ multiplex PCR assay. Imported from immuneACCESS, the table was reduced by TCRdb to in-frame sequences with V and J called. These copies leave out some clones; in studies compared against another copy, an unresolved V gene accounts for under half, and the cause of the remainder is not known. The table for this sample lists around 300,000 clones; roughly 86% of them were counted only once. The ten largest clones add up to approximately 2.6% of the sample. The material sequenced was PBMCs or T cells enriched from blood (not recorded which). The source is a woman aged 18-29 years who had recovered from COVID-19.

The V call is TRBV13, the J call TRBJ2-3, with 15 bases aligning to TRBD2. CDR1 and CDR2 (germline): PRHDT, FYEKMQ (reference sequence). This CDR3 region has 17 residues. Trimming at V came to 8 bases and at J to 2 bases, leaving 8 bases not matched to a gene. CDR3 sequence reads: CASGGLAGGRVTDTQYF. CDR3 bases: TGTGCCAGCGGTGGACTAGCGGGAGGGAGGGTCACAGATACGCAGTATTTT. The variable domain in full, completed from reference TRBV13 and TRBJ2-3, reads AAGVIQSPRHLIKEKRETATLKCYPIPRHDTVYWYQQGPGQDPQFLISFYEKMQSDKGSIPDRFSAQQFSDYHSELNMSSLELGDSALYFCASGGLAGGRVTDTQYFGPGTRLTVL.

The chain joins TRBV25-1 to TRBJ1-1, with TRBD1 as a possible D gene (6 bases). V shed 10 bases and J shed 0 bases, with 12 bases lying between them. This CDR3 has 13 residues. Germline V gene lookup returns CDR1 MGHDK and CDR2 SYGVNS. The CDR3, as DNA: TGTGCCACCCTCGACAGGTTGAACACTGAAGCTTTCTTT. This gives the protein CATLDRLNTEAFF.

The chain is built from TRBV5-4 and TRBJ2-1; D is perhaps TRBD1 (6 bases). This CDR3 is built from 15 residues. V was shortened by 3 bases and J by 1 base, with 11 bases between the two germline ends. Per germline, CDR1 SGHNT and CDR2 YYREEE (reference sequence). The CDR3 nucleotides read TGTGCCAGCAGCTGGGACAAGGGATCCTACAATGAGCAGTTCTTC. Protein sequence: CASSWDKGSYNEQFF. The entire variable domain, with the rest obtained from reference TRBV5-4 and TRBJ2-1, is as follows: ETGVTQSPTHLIKTRGQQVTLRCSSQSGHNTVSWYQQALGQGPQFIFQYYREEENGRGNFPPRFSGLQFPNYSSELNVNALELDDSALYLCASSWDKGSYNEQFFGPGTRLTVL.

The J gene is TRBJ2-5, the V gene TRBV11-2, with TRBD2 matching 9 bases. Germline loops: CDR1 SGHAT, CDR2 FQNNGV. Trimming at V came to 1 base and at J to 3 bases, leaving 3 bases not matched to a gene. The CDR3 extends over 15 amino acids. The CDR3 loop reads CASSLVRGREETQYF. The CDR3 coding sequence is TGTGCCAGCAGCTTAGTTCGCGGGAGGGAAGAGACCCAGTACTTC.

CDR3 sequence: CASSPPAGQVLGYTF. The CDR3, as DNA: TGTGCCAGCAGCCCCCCGGCGGGACAGGTTCTTGGCTACACCTTC. The rearrangement links TRBV6-2 or TRBV6-3 to TRBJ1-2; 8 bases match TRBD1. V dropped 6 bases and J dropped 7; count of bases not matched to a gene: 13. Germline CDR1 MNHEY, CDR2 SVGEGT. This CDR3 region has 15 residues.

The chain has TRBV19 and TRBJ1-3, with D perhaps matching TRBD1 (6 bases). V shed 1 base and J shed 0 bases, with 10 bases lying between them. The CDR3 consists of 16 residues. Germline loops: CDR1 LNHDA, CDR2 SQIVND (reference sequence). This CDR3 is CASSIAQGDSGNTIYF. DNA for the CDR3: TGTGCCAGTAGTATAGCACAGGGAGACTCTGGAAACACCATATATTTT.

This sequence joins TRBV19 and TRBJ1-4, with 9 bases that match TRBD1. This CDR3 region has 14 residues. The V gene's germline CDR1 is LNHDA and CDR2 SQIVND (reference sequence). The V and J ends lost 1 base and 8 bases, in that order; junction bases with no gene match: 2. The CDR3 DNA follows: TGTGCCAGTAGTATAGGGACAGGGGAGGAAAAACTGTTTTTT. This translates into CASSIGTGEEKLFF.

The gene calls are TRBV7-2 and TRBJ2-3, with TRBD2 matching over 14 bases. This CDR3 is built from 18 residues. Unmatched junction bases numbered 5, after V lost 0 bases and J lost 3 bases. CDR1 is SGHTA and CDR2 is FQGNSA in the germline V gene. The CDR3 sequence is CASSLAGLAGGRTDTQYF. DNA for the CDR3: TGTGCCAGCAGCTTAGCAGGACTAGCGGGAGGAAGGACAGATACGCAGTATTTT.

The chain recombines TRBV5-4 with TRBJ2-3; D might be TRBD2 (6 bases). CDR1 and CDR2 (germline): SGHNT, YYREEE (reference sequence). V was shortened by 5 bases and J by 6 bases, with 13 bases between the two germline ends. This CDR3 has 13 residues. The CDR3 coding sequence is TGTGCCAGCAGTTCCGGGACTGGTGATACGCAGTATTTT. Translating gives CASSSGTGDTQYF.

The chain couples TRBV28 to TRBJ2-3; the match to TRBD1 covers 8 bases. With 10 bases clipped from V and 4 bases from J, the junction kept 22 bases outside the gene matches. The CDR3 spans 18 residues. From germline, CDR1 is MDHEN and CDR2 SYDVKM. CDR3 protein: CATSDRVLRRALADTQYF. In DNA, the CDR3 is TGTGCCACCTCGGACAGGGTCCTCCGGCGGGCCCTCGCAGATACGCAGTATTTT.

The chain couples TRBV28 to TRBJ2-1; tentatively, D is TRBD2 (5 bases). CDR1 is MDHEN, CDR2 SYDVKM, per germline. With 5 bases removed from V and 2 bases from J, the gap between germline ends came to 16 bases. The CDR3 extends over 16 amino acids. CDR3 sequence: CASSLLRRRPYNEQFF. The DNA for the CDR3 is TGTGCCAGCAGTCTACTTAGGAGGAGGCCCTACAATGAGCAGTTCTTC.

This chain uses TRBV9 with TRBJ1-2; 8 positions agree with TRBD1. The CDR3 is made up of 13 amino acids. Trimming removed 0 bases from V and 7 bases from J; junction bases left unmatched: 2. Germline V gene data show CDR1 as SGDLS and CDR2 as YYNGEE. Here the CDR3 DNA reads TGTGCCAGCAGCGTAGGGACAGGGATTGGCTACACCTTC. Translating it yields CASSVGTGIGYTF.

V usage is TRBV6-1 and J usage is TRBJ2-5; weak D call: TRBD2 (5 bases). The CDR3 spans 19 residues. Germline V lookup: CDR1 MNHNS, CDR2 SASEGT. V was cut by 0 bases and J by 3 bases, with 23 bases left in between. The CDR3 protein is CASSEARHPAEAVEETQYF. The CDR3 region has the DNA TGTGCCAGCAGTGAAGCGCGCCATCCAGCGGAGGCAGTTGAAGAGACCCAGTACTTC.

The V call is TRBV3-1 (or the pseudogene TRBV3-2), the J call TRBJ1-1; D is undetermined. The CDR3 has 13 residues. V shed 4 bases and J shed 7 bases, with 13 bases lying between them. Germline-derived CDR1 and CDR2 are LGHDT and YNNKEL (reference sequence). CDR3 nucleotide sequence: TGTGCCAGCAGCCGGGGTAGAGGGTTTGAAGCTTTCTTT. It encodes CASSRGRGFEAFF.

This clone has just one count. The chain joins TRBV4-1 to TRBJ1-4, with 7 positions matching TRBD1. Germline-derived CDR1 and CDR2 are MGHRA and YSYEKL. V trimming: 4 bases; J trimming: 4 bases; junction bases outside the gene matches: 3. This CDR3 spans 14 amino acids. The CDR3 DNA is TGCGCCAGCAGCCCTCGACAGGGTAATGAAAAACTGTTTTTT. This codes for CASSPRQGNEKLFF.

This chain joins TRBV19 and TRBJ2-3; 8 positions match TRBD2. Unmatched junction bases numbered 9, after V lost 3 bases and J lost 4 bases. This CDR3 is built from 16 residues. Germline V gives CDR1 LNHDA, CDR2 SQIVND (reference sequence). The CDR3 DNA follows: TGTGCCAGTAGTATCGCCCAGCGGGAGTGGGCAGATACGCAGTATTTT. It translates to CASSIAQREWADTQYF.

The V and J genes are TRBV4-2 and TRBJ1-4; TRBD1 aligns across 7 bases. The CDR3 has 15 amino acids. CDR1 is LGHNA, CDR2 YNFKEQ, per germline. V lost 4 bases, J lost 8 bases, and 10 bases stayed unmatched. This CDR3 reads CASSLSGGIKEKLFF. Here the CDR3 DNA reads TGTGCCAGCAGCCTATCAGGGGGGATAAAGGAAAAACTGTTTTTT.

J is TRBJ1-4 and V is TRBV6-5; D may be TRBD1 (5 bases). The V and J ends lost 4 bases and 8 bases respectively, with 20 bases between them. CDR1 and CDR2 from the germline V gene are MNHEY and SVGAGI. The CDR3 sequence is 16 residues long. CDR3 residues: CASSSRKQVKDEKLFF. The CDR3, as DNA: TGTGCCAGCAGTTCCCGGAAACAGGTCAAGGACGAAAAACTGTTTTTT.

This clone was seen only once. The chain uses TRBV19 and TRBJ2-3, with D perhaps matching TRBD1 (6 bases). From germline, CDR1 is LNHDA and CDR2 SQIVND (reference sequence). V lost 3 bases and J 3 bases, leaving 10 bases between the germline ends. The CDR3 has 14 residues. CDR3 loop: CASSIVDRTDTQYF. CDR3 coding DNA: TGTGCCAGTAGTATCGTCGACAGGACAGATACGCAGTATTTT. The full variable domain, completed using reference TRBV19 and TRBJ2-3, is DGGITQSPKYLFRKEGQNVTLSCEQNLNHDAMYWYRQDPGQGLRLIYYSQIVNDFQKGDIAEGYSVSREKKESFPLTVTSAQKNPTAFYLCASSIVDRTDTQYFGPGTRLTVL.

Of note for this clone: The same CDR3 arises from other DNA sequences in this sample as well. V and J are TRBV3-1 (or the pseudogene TRBV3-2) and TRBJ2-7; 7 positions agree with TRBD2. The CDR3 is 12 amino acids. Germline-derived CDR1 and CDR2 are LGHDT and YNNKEL (reference sequence). After removal of 1 base from V and 7 bases from J, the junction contained 1 base not matched to a gene. CDR3 in DNA: TGTGCCAGCAGCCAAGTGGGGGGGGAGCAGTACTTC. It yields the protein CASSQVGGEQYF.

This clone was found a few times. The DNA for the CDR3 is TGTGCCAGCAGTTACTATGGACCGGGGGGGGAAGCTTTCTTT. Amino acid sequence: CASSYYGPGGEAFF. V usage is TRBV6-5 and J usage is TRBJ1-1, with a tentative D call TRBD1 (5 bases). The CDR3 has 14 amino acids. The germline V gene encodes CDR1 MNHEY and CDR2 SVGAGI. V was cut by 1 base and J by 8 bases, with 14 bases left in between.

The chain has TRBV6-5 and TRBJ2-5, with 9 bases that match TRBD1. Germline assignment: CDR1 MNHEY and CDR2 SVGAGI. Trimming cost V 0 bases and J 4 bases; bases outside gene matches: 3. The CDR3 has 15 amino acids. The CDR3 coding sequence is TGTGCCAGCAGTTACTCGGGACAGGGAGGAGAGACCCAGTACTTC. Translation: CASSYSGQGGETQYF.

The chain is built from TRBV7-2 and TRBJ2-2; 9 bases agree with TRBD1. Germline values: CDR1 SGHTA, CDR2 FQGNSA. This CDR3 contains 19 residues. Germline trimming cut 2 bases from V and 4 bases from J; bases unmatched to any gene: 14. In nucleotides, the CDR3 is TGTGCCAGCAGCTTAAGCCTTATCCCGGGGACAGGGCTCACCGGGGAGCTGTTTTTT. It is translated as CASSLSLIPGTGLTGELFF.

V gene TRBV12-3 or TRBV12-4 combines with J gene TRBJ2-1; no clear D gene. The CDR3 contains 12 residues. V was trimmed by 6 bases and J by 8 bases, leaving 11 bases between them. The CDR3 loop reads CASSPEKYEQFF. The CDR3 nucleotides read TGTGCCAGCAGCCCGGAGAAGTATGAGCAGTTCTTC.

The V gene is TRBV2, the J gene TRBJ1-1; D is perhaps TRBD1 (6 bases). CDR1 and CDR2 from the germline V gene are SNHLY and FYNNEI. The CDR3 is 14 amino acids. Trimming removed 6 bases at V and 4 bases at J, with 15 bases between. The CDR3 sequence is CASRNQGRTTEAFF. The CDR3 coding sequence is TGTGCCAGCAGGAATCAGGGGCGTACCACTGAAGCTTTCTTT.

The CDR3 bases are TGTGCCTGGAGGGACAGGGAAAATCAGCCCCAGCATTTT. This codes for CAWRDRENQPQHF. The genes are TRBV30 and TRBJ1-5, with 8 positions matching TRBD1. Germline V gene data show CDR1 as GTSNPN and CDR2 as SVGIG (reference sequence). Trimming removed 3 bases from V and 4 bases from J; junction bases left unmatched: 2. CDR3 size: 13 residues.

Comment on this clone: Additional DNA sequences in this sample encode the identical CDR3. The chain employs TRBV11-3 and TRBJ2-3; the D gene is possibly TRBD1 (6 bases). CDR3 size: 14 residues. Germline-derived CDR1 and CDR2 are SGHNT and YENEEA. V was cut by 3 bases and J by 0 bases, with 7 bases left in between. In nucleotides, the CDR3 is TGTGCCAGCAGCTTGGGGGCCAGCACAGATACGCAGTATTTT. It specifies CASSLGASTDTQYF.

There are a few counts of this clone. This chain connects TRBV7-3 to TRBJ2-7; TRBD2 matches at 11 bases. This CDR3 contains 15 residues. From germline, CDR1 is SGHTA and CDR2 FQGTGA. The trim removed 3 bases at V and 2 bases at J, leaving 3 bases unmatched. CDR3 residues: CASSFLAGGPYEQYF. The CDR3 region has the DNA TGTGCCAGCAGCTTTTTAGCGGGAGGGCCCTACGAGCAGTACTTC.

This clone was observed once. The chain uses TRBV5-5 and TRBJ1-2; D gene uncertain. Trimming removed 0 bases at V and 8 bases at J, with 8 bases between. Germline lookup yields CDR1 SGHKS and CDR2 YYEKEE (reference sequence). The length of the CDR3 is 12 residues. This CDR3 is CASSLGQEGYTF. CDR3 sequence (DNA): TGTGCCAGCAGCTTGGGTCAGGAAGGCTACACCTTC. The whole variable domain, filled in from reference TRBV5-5 and TRBJ1-2, reads DAGVTQSPTHLIKTRGQQVTLRCSPISGHKSVSWYQQVLGQGPQFIFQYYEKEERGRGNFPDRFSARQFPNYSSELNVNALLLGDSALYLCASSLGQEGYTFGSGTRLTVV.

This clone turned up a few times. V usage is TRBV3-1 (or the pseudogene TRBV3-2) and J usage is TRBJ2-3; 12 nucleotides agree with TRBD2. Per germline, CDR1 LGHDT and CDR2 YNNKEL (reference sequence). The CDR3 runs 16 residues. With V trimmed by 0 bases and J by 8 bases, 6 bases remained unmatched. The CDR3 DNA reads TGTGCCAGCAGCCAAGAGAAGACTAGCGGGGGAGGTACGCAGTATTTT. Translating gives CASSQEKTSGGGTQYF.

The chain joins TRBV2 to TRBJ2-3; D is uncertain. Trimming cost V 2 bases and J 4 bases, with 13 bases left between them. Per germline, CDR1 SNHLY and CDR2 FYNNEI. CDR3 length equals 15 residues. The CDR3 spells CASSEIPPRPDTQYF. The CDR3 DNA reads TGTGCCAGCAGTGAAATCCCTCCCAGGCCAGATACGCAGTATTTT.

CDR3 sequence: CASSLSPGGKTQYF. Here the CDR3 DNA reads TGTGCCAGCAGCCTAAGTCCCGGCGGGAAGACCCAGTACTTC. The chain combines TRBV6-2 or TRBV6-3 with TRBJ2-5; weak D call: TRBD2 (6 bases). The CDR3 consists of 14 residues. Germline CDR1 is MNHEY and CDR2 is SVGEGT. Trimming took 6 bases from V and 6 from J, leaving 17 bases between them.